This T cell receptor (beta chain) was captured by sequencing in a study of T cells in Graves' hyperthyroidism and ophthalmopathy. Points from the study as a whole: Most thyroid clonotypes expanded above 0.001 appeared in blood too.

From RNA transcripts, TCR beta CDR3 regions were amplified. TCR CDR3 underwent first-round RT-PCR with the HTBI primer set. Using its own MiXCR run on the multiplex PCR reads, TCRdb lists one record per CDR3 protein. The data contain around 300,000 distinct CDR3 sequences, about an eighth of them singletons. Diagnostic decisions used clinical symptoms, serum thyroxine and TRAb, thyroid ultrasound and orbital computed tomography. When hyperthyroidism was first diagnosed, the blood sample was taken, preceding any ophthalmopathy symptoms. The authors obtained PBMCs from roughly 9.7 ml of fresh peripheral blood. This clonotype was observed at least ten times. What it binds is not known. This CDR3 region has 14 residues. V lost 5 bases, J lost 4 bases, and 8 bases stayed unmatched. Per the germline V gene, CDR1 is DFQATT and CDR2 is SNEGSKA (reference sequence).

This receptor was obtained from a young woman with Graves' hyperthyroidism that later progressed to Graves' ophthalmopathy. This chain links TRBV20-1 with TRBJ2-3; TRBD2 agrees at 8 bases. Specimen: blood. The CDR3 here is CSAPLAGRADTQYF. The CDR3 DNA follows: TGCAGTGCTCCCTTAGCGGGAAGGGCAGATACGCAGTATTTT.